Presented here are 10 T cell receptor beta chains from one specimen sequenced in a study of T cells after yellow fever vaccination. TCRdb re-derived calls from the 5' RACE reads in MiXCR, one entry per CDR3 protein. The sample yields about 73,000 distinct CDR3 sequences, approximately 8% seen once. Sequenced material: CD8+ T cells sorted from PBMCs, taken on the day of the yellow fever booster vaccination. These TCRs come from a man aged 30-40 years who received the YFV17D yellow fever vaccine.

This clonotype was detected only a few times. This sequence joins TRBV6-2 or TRBV6-3 and TRBJ2-7; D is ambiguous. Trimming shortened V by 2 bases and J by 6 bases, and 8 bases separated the two germline ends. Germline V gives CDR1 MNHEY, CDR2 SVGEGT. The length of the CDR3 is 12 residues. CDR3 amino acids: CASSYGIAEQYF. The CDR3 nucleotides read TGTGCCAGCAGTTACGGGATTGCCGAGCAGTACTTC.

This clonotype showed up many times. This chain uses TRBV7-8 with TRBJ2-7; 8 bases map to TRBD1. Germline loops: CDR1 SGHVS, CDR2 FQNEAQ. This CDR3 contains 13 residues. Germline trimming cut 6 bases from V and 4 bases from J; bases unmatched to any gene: 5. CDR3: CASRPGTGYEQYF. The CDR3 nucleotides are TGTGCCAGCAGACCCGGGACAGGTTACGAGCAGTACTTC.

V and J are TRBV13 and TRBJ2-5, with D possibly called TRBD1 or TRBD2 (6 bases each). CDR1 is PRHDT and CDR2 is FYEKMQ in the germline V gene (reference sequence). The CDR3 totals 14 residues. V lost 4 bases and J 1 base, leaving 10 bases between the germline ends. CDR3 in amino acids: CASSYWGAQETQYF. In DNA, the CDR3 is TGTGCCAGCAGCTATTGGGGGGCCCAAGAGACCCAGTACTTC.

The V call is TRBV11-1, the J call TRBJ2-5; the D gene is possibly TRBD1 (5 bases). Germline-derived CDR1 and CDR2 are SGHAT and FQDESV (reference sequence). Deletions cut 2 bases from V and 1 base from J, with 26 bases between. The CDR3 is 20 amino acids. The CDR3 DNA sequence: TGTGCCAGCAGCTTACCCTCTGCCCAGAAAATAGACAGTTTCCAAGAGACCCAGTACTTC. The encoded protein is CASSLPSAQKIDSFQETQYF. The full variable domain, in which reference TRBV11-1 and TRBJ2-5 provide the parts outside the CDR3, is EAEVAQSPRYKITEKSQAVAFWCDPISGHATLYWYRQILGQGPELLVQFQDESVVDDSQLPKDRFSAERLKGVDSTLKIQPAELGDSAMYLCASSLPSAQKIDSFQETQYFGPGTRLLVL.

The sample holds a few counts of this clonotype. This chain joins TRBV6-5 and TRBJ2-7; D perhaps matches TRBD1 (6 bases). V lost 5 bases and J 6 bases, leaving 20 bases between the germline ends. This CDR3 spans 15 amino acids. CDR1 is MNHEY, CDR2 SVGAGI, per germline. CDR3 region: CASSHQTDSLSEQYF. The CDR3 DNA follows: TGTGCCAGCAGTCACCAAACGGACAGTCTCAGCGAGCAGTACTTC.

There are a few counts of this clonotype. The J gene is TRBJ1-4, the V gene TRBV5-1; no reliable D call. CDR1 SGHRS and CDR2 YFSETQ come from the germline V gene. V was clipped by 4 bases and J by 7 bases, with 11 bases between them. The CDR3 is 13 residues long. CDR3 amino acids: CASSLDVSEKLFF. In DNA, the CDR3 is TGCGCCAGCAGCCTAGACGTTAGTGAAAAACTGTTTTTT. The complete variable domain, with remaining parts taken from reference TRBV5-1 and TRBJ1-4, reads KAGVTQTPRYLIKTRGQQVTLSCSPISGHRSVSWYQQTPGQGLQFLFEYFSETQRNKGNFPGRFSGRQFSNSRSEMNVSTLELGDSALYLCASSLDVSEKLFFGSGTQLSVL.

This clonotype showed up many times. The rearrangement links TRBV9 to TRBJ2-7; 12 nucleotides agree with TRBD2. The CDR3 sequence is 14 residues long. V was pared by 3 bases and J by 3 bases, with 1 base of the junction left unmatched. Germline V gives CDR1 SGDLS, CDR2 YYNGEE. In DNA form, the CDR3 reads TGTGCCAGCAGCGGGGGACTAGCGGGCTACGAGCAGTACTTC. Translating gives CASSGGLAGYEQYF. Supplemented by reference TRBV9 and TRBJ2-7, the full variable domain reads DSGVTQTPKHLITATGQRVTLRCSPRSGDLSVYWYQQSLDQGLQFLIQYYNGEERAKGNILERFSAQQFPDLHSELNLSSLELGDSALYFCASSGGLAGYEQYFGPGTRLTVT.

In its sample, this clonotype was seen many times. The gene calls are TRBV6-5 and TRBJ2-5; D is uncertain. Germline-derived CDR1 and CDR2 are MNHEY and SVGAGI. V shed 1 base and J shed 4 bases, with 7 bases lying between them. The CDR3 extends over 13 amino acids. CDR3: CASSYFRGETQYF. In DNA, the CDR3 is TGTGCCAGCAGTTACTTTCGTGGAGAGACCCAGTACTTC.

This sequence joins TRBV5-5 and TRBJ2-7, with 7 positions matching TRBD1. CDR3 length: 15 amino acids. V lost 4 bases to trimming and J lost 2 bases; unmatched junction nucleotides: 9. The germline gives CDR1 SGHKS, CDR2 YYEKEE (reference sequence). The CDR3 reads CASSIPTGLPYEQYF. For the CDR3, the DNA is TGTGCCAGCAGCATACCGACAGGGTTGCCCTACGAGCAGTACTTC.

This clonotype was counted many times. The CDR3 DNA sequence: TGCGCCAGCAGCCAAGATCTCGGGGGCAATGAGCAGTTCTTC. Encoded protein: CASSQDLGGNEQFF. V is TRBV4-3 and J is TRBJ2-1; D may be TRBD2 (6 bases). V dropped 0 bases and J dropped 6 bases, with 9 bases sitting between them. The CDR3 is 14 residues long. Germline loops: CDR1 LGHNA, CDR2 YSLEER.